This paragraph covers one T cell receptor (beta chain) sequence. Its antigen is as yet unknown. This entry belongs to a study of OX40 agonist ivuxolimab in advanced cancers. At the level of the study: Patients in the trial were receiving intravenous ivuxolimab every 2 weeks, at doses of 0.01 to 10 mg/kg.

Notes on the study in general: The antigen specificity of the peripheral T cells (those that were expanded) was not determined. Blood T cells, both CD4+ and CD8+, expanded clonally by week 6 at 0.1 to 3.0 mg/kg.

TCRdb's copy holds only in-frame clones and misses some; the assay was immunoSEQ multiplex PCR. This sample has 60,000 to 100,000 clones, with around 90% found just once. Trimming took off 4 bases at V and 4 bases at J, with 7 bases between the two ends. This CDR3 is built from 13 residues. Germline CDR1 reads SGHVS; CDR2 reads FNYEAQ. This TCR was recovered from an adult with an advanced solid tumor such as melanoma, head and neck, liver or kidney cancer. The chain couples TRBV7-6 to TRBJ1-4; D remains unclear. Source: CD4+ or CD8+ T cells sorted from blood, taken in a trial of the OX40 agonist ivuxolimab. DNA of the CDR3: TGTGCCAGCAGCTCGGAGGTTAATGAAAAACTGTTTTTT. It specifies CASSSEVNEKLFF.